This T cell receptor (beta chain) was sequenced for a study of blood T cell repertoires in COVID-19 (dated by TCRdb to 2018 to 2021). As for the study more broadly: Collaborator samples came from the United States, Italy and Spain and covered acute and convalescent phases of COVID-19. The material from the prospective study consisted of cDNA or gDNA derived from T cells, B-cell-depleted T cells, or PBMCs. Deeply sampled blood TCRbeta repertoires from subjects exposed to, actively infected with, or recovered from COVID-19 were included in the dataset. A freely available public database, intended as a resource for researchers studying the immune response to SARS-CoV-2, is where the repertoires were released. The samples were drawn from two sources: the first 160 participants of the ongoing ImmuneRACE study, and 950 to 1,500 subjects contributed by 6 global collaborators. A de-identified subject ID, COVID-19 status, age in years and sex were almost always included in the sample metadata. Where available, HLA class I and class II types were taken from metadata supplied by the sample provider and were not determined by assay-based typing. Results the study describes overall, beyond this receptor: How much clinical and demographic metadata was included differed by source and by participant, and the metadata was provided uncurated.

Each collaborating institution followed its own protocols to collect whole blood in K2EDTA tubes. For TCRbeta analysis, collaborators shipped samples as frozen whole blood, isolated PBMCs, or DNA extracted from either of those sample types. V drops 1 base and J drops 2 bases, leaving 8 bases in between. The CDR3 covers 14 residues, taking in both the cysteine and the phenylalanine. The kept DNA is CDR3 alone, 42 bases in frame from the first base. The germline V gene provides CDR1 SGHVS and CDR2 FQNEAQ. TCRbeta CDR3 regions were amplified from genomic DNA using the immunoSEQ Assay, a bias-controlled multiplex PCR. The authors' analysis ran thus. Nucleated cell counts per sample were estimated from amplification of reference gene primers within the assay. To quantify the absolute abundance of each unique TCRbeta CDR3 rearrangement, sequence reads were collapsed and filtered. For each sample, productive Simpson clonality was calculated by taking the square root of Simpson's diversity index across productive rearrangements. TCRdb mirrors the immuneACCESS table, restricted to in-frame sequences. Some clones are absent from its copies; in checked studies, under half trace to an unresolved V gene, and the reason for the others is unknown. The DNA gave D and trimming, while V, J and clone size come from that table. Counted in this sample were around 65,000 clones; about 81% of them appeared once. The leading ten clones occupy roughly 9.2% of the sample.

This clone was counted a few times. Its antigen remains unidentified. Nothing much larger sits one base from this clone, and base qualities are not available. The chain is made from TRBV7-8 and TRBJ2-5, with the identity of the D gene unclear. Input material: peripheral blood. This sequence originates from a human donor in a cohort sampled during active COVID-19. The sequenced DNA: TGTGCCAGCAGCTTAGGTCCAGTACAAGAGACCCAGTACTTC. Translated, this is CASSLGPVQETQYF.